This T cell receptor (beta chain) was recorded in a study of T cell repertoires in cytomegalovirus infection. In the study overall: Public signatures in TCR beta pointed to CMV infection and matching HLA type.

This clonotype was picked up a small number of times. TCRdb analysed the reads with MiXCR anew, one entry per CDR3 protein. The sample has about 490,000 distinct CDR3 sequences, 16% seen once; the top ten hold 20% to 30%. Material: CD8+ T cells from PBMCs. The origin of this receptor is a human donor in good health (CMV status not recorded). Some clones in this sample may be carry-over from other donors' samples.

The CDR3 DNA sequence: TGTGCCAGCAGCCCACAGGGGGCGGTAACTTACGAGCAGTACTTC. Translating gives CASSPQGAVTYEQYF. V gene TRBV28 combines with J gene TRBJ2-7; TRBD1 agrees at 9 bases. Unmatched junction bases numbered 10, after V lost 6 bases and J lost 4 bases. The CDR3 is 15 amino acids. Per the germline V gene, CDR1 is MDHEN and CDR2 is SYDVKM.